One and the same sample provided the 21 T cell receptor beta chains below, sequenced in a study of PD-1 blockade in classical Hodgkin lymphoma. Time point of the sample: cycle 4 day 1 (C4D1), after 6 weeks of nivolumab. Each and every patient relapsed after autologous stem cell transplantation, and patients got differing brentuximab vedotin exposure. The data were produced by immunoSEQ multiplex PCR, yet TCRdb's version contains in-frame clones alone and is incomplete. Of about 51,000 clones in the sample, 70% to 80% were seen once. Sample: peripheral blood mononuclear cells (PBMCs), taken before the fourth cycle of nivolumab. These receptors originate from a human donor with classical Hodgkin lymphoma.

The CDR3 region has the DNA TGTGCCAGCAGTACTAGCGGGGGGTTTTATACGCAGTATTTT. Residues: CASSTSGGFYTQYF. The chain is built from TRBV7-2 and TRBJ2-3; 12 bases are shared with TRBD2. Per germline, CDR1 SGHTA and CDR2 FQGNSA. V lost 6 bases, J lost 7 bases, and 5 bases stayed unmatched. The CDR3 has 14 amino acids.

The genes are TRBV5-8 and TRBJ2-7; perhaps TRBD2 as D (6 bases). Germline assignment: CDR1 SGHTS and CDR2 YDEGEE. V dropped 1 base and J dropped 2 bases, with 13 bases sitting between them. This CDR3 spans 15 amino acids. The CDR3 DNA sequence: TGTGCCAGCAGCTTGTCCCCGGGGGATCCCTACGAGCAGTACTTC. This encodes CASSLSPGDPYEQYF. Based on the CDR3 plus reference TRBV5-8 and TRBJ2-7, the full variable domain is EAGVTQSPTHLIKTRGQQATLRCSPISGHTSVYWYQQALGLGLQFLLWYDEGEERNRGNFPPRFSGRQFPNYSSELNVNALELEDSALYLCASSLSPGDPYEQYFGPGTRLTVT.

The chain employs TRBV7-3 and TRBJ2-3, with 8 bases lining up with TRBD2. J was trimmed by 4 bases and V by 1 base; bases with no gene match: 4. The CDR3 covers 15 residues. Germline CDR1 and CDR2: SGHTA and FQGTGA. The CDR3 DNA reads TGTGCCAGCAGCTTAAGTTCGGGACTAGCAGATACGCAGTATTTT. Its protein product is CASSLSSGLADTQYF.

The gene calls are TRBV19 and TRBJ2-3, with 14 bases matching TRBD2. CDR3 length: 19 amino acids. Germline-derived CDR1 and CDR2 are LNHDA and SQIVND (reference sequence). J was trimmed by 4 bases and V by 6 bases; bases with no gene match: 15. CDR3: CASRALGLAGGPTSDTQYF. The CDR3 region has the DNA TGTGCCAGTAGGGCCCTCGGACTAGCGGGAGGCCCAACATCAGATACGCAGTATTTT. The full variable domain, rest sourced from reference TRBV19 and TRBJ2-3, is DGGITQSPKYLFRKEGQNVTLSCEQNLNHDAMYWYRQDPGQGLRLIYYSQIVNDFQKGDIAEGYSVSREKKESFPLTVTSAQKNPTAFYLCASRALGLAGGPTSDTQYFGPGTRLTVL.

The chain has TRBV7-9 and TRBJ2-7, with 12 bases that match TRBD1. Germline V gene lookup returns CDR1 SEHNR and CDR2 FQNEAQ (reference sequence). The J segment lost 5 bases and the V segment lost 4 bases, leaving 9 bases of the junction unmatched. The CDR3 has 16 residues. For the CDR3, the DNA is TGTGCCAGCAGCTCCCTAGGGACAGGGGGCTCTCACGAGCAGTACTTC. The encoded protein is CASSSLGTGGSHEQYF.

V usage is TRBV11-2 and J usage is TRBJ2-1, with D possibly TRBD1 on 5 matching bases. V lost 3 bases and J 7 bases, leaving 10 bases between the germline ends. The V gene's germline CDR1 is SGHAT and CDR2 FQNNGV. The CDR3 is made up of 13 amino acids. The CDR3 here is CASSLSQVNEQFF. The CDR3 DNA is TGTGCCAGCAGCTTGTCACAGGTGAATGAGCAGTTCTTC.

This chain links TRBV19 with TRBJ1-3, with 8 bases that match TRBD1. Germline V lookup: CDR1 LNHDA, CDR2 SQIVND (reference sequence). The CDR3 contains 19 residues. V lost 3 bases to trimming and J lost 0 bases; unmatched junction nucleotides: 13. CDR3 nucleotides: TGTGCCAGTAGTATTAGCGGTGGGACAGGTATAACCTCTGGAAACACCATATATTTT. Amino acid sequence: CASSISGGTGITSGNTIYF.

The DNA for the CDR3 is TGTGCCAGCAGTACTGGACGGACTTACCCTTACGAGCAGTACTTC. It is translated as CASSTGRTYPYEQYF. The rearrangement links TRBV6-5 to TRBJ2-7, with a possible D match to TRBD2 (5 bases). Looked up from germline, CDR1 is MNHEY and CDR2 is SVGAGI. This CDR3 has 15 amino acids. V was trimmed by 5 bases and J by 4 bases, leaving 18 bases between them.

The rearrangement uses TRBV19 and TRBJ1-5; the D gene is possibly TRBD1 (5 bases). The V gene's germline CDR1 is LNHDA and CDR2 SQIVND (reference sequence). The ends were cut back, 7 bases at V and 9 bases at J, with 25 bases in the middle. This CDR3 has 16 residues. CDR3 amino acids: CASNSDHRDGERPQHF. The CDR3 nucleotides read TGTGCCAGTAACTCCGACCACCGGGACGGTGAGCGGCCCCAGCATTTT.

The gene calls are TRBV29-1 and TRBJ1-2; maybe TRBD1 (6 bases). Germline CDR1 and CDR2: SQVTM and ANQGSEA. There are 13 residues in the CDR3. The V and J ends lost 0 bases and 8 bases respectively, with 13 bases between them. The CDR3 sequence: CSVEDQQGRGYTF. In DNA form, the CDR3 reads TGCAGCGTTGAAGATCAGCAGGGGCGCGGCTACACCTTC.

The V call is TRBV11-3, the J call TRBJ2-2; D might be TRBD2 (6 bases). V was pared by 7 bases and J by 5 bases, with 20 bases between. The CDR3 runs to 16 residues. Germline values: CDR1 SGHNT, CDR2 YENEEA. The CDR3 DNA reads TGTGCCAGCACCCTAGGAGGGGCCGGATGGACCGGGGAGCTGTTTTTT. Its translation is CASTLGGAGWTGELFF.

The CDR3 nucleotides read TGTGCCAGCAGCCCCCGGGAGGGGGGGAGAGAGACCCAGTACTTC. This encodes CASSPREGGRETQYF. The chain links TRBV5-4 to TRBJ2-5; 8 positions match TRBD2. Trimming at V came to 4 bases and at J to 4 bases, leaving 9 bases not matched to a gene. The CDR3 has 15 amino acids. Germline values: CDR1 SGHNT, CDR2 YYREEE (reference sequence). Based on the CDR3 plus reference TRBV5-4 and TRBJ2-5, the full variable domain is ETGVTQSPTHLIKTRGQQVTLRCSSQSGHNTVSWYQQALGQGPQFIFQYYREEENGRGNFPPRFSGLQFPNYSSELNVNALELDDSALYLCASSPREGGRETQYFGPGTRLLVL.

This chain connects TRBV10-3 to TRBJ2-3, with TRBD2 identical over 10 bases. V lost 2 bases, J lost 3 bases, and 5 bases stayed unmatched. In germline, CDR1 is ENHRY, CDR2 SYGVKD. The CDR3 loop spans 16 amino acids. CDR3 residues: CAISEGASGSTDTQYF. The CDR3 bases are TGTGCCATCAGTGAGGGAGCTAGCGGGAGTACAGATACGCAGTATTTT.

The chain recombines TRBV19 with TRBJ2-7; the D is unclear. The CDR3 loop spans 13 amino acids. Germline values: CDR1 LNHDA, CDR2 SQIVND (reference sequence). Trimming left V 3 bases short and J 4 bases short, with 10 bases between. CDR3 nucleotide sequence: TGTGCCAGTAGTATCGGTAGTCGATACGAGCAGTACTTC. It is translated as CASSIGSRYEQYF. Drawing the rest from reference TRBV19 and TRBJ2-7, the complete variable domain is DGGITQSPKYLFRKEGQNVTLSCEQNLNHDAMYWYRQDPGQGLRLIYYSQIVNDFQKGDIAEGYSVSREKKESFPLTVTSAQKNPTAFYLCASSIGSRYEQYFGPGTRLTVT.

The chain recombines TRBV9 with TRBJ2-5; TRBD2 agrees at 7 bases. The germline gives CDR1 SGDLS, CDR2 YYNGEE. This CDR3 is 16 amino acids long. V was clipped by 0 bases and J by 0 bases; unmatched bases: 5. CDR3 in amino acids: CASSVEARGYQETQYF. CDR3 sequence (DNA): TGTGCCAGCAGCGTAGAGGCGCGGGGGTACCAAGAGACCCAGTACTTC. Together with reference TRBV9 and TRBJ2-5, the CDR3 gives the full variable domain: DSGVTQTPKHLITATGQRVTLRCSPRSGDLSVYWYQQSLDQGLQFLIQYYNGEERAKGNILERFSAQQFPDLHSELNLSSLELGDSALYFCASSVEARGYQETQYFGPGTRLLVL.

The J gene is TRBJ1-1, the V gene TRBV9; maybe TRBD1 (5 bases). This CDR3 is built from 15 residues. The V gene's germline CDR1 is SGDLS and CDR2 YYNGEE. Trimming cost V 1 base and J 0 bases, with 10 bases left between them. CDR3 coding DNA: TGTGCCAGCAGCGTAAGACCGGGGCTGAACACTGAAGCTTTCTTT. Translation gives CASSVRPGLNTEAFF.

The gene calls are TRBV27 and TRBJ1-2, with D possibly matching TRBD1 (5 bases). This CDR3 contains 13 residues. Trimming left V 0 bases short and J 7 bases short, with 9 bases between. The germline V gene encodes CDR1 MNHEY and CDR2 SMNVEV (reference sequence). The CDR3 bases are TGTGCCAGCAGTTTATCTGGAAGGGGTGGCTACACCTTC. It specifies CASSLSGRGGYTF.

This clone has ten or more counts. The chain combines TRBV30 with TRBJ2-1; no reliable D call. Germline loops: CDR1 GTSNPN, CDR2 SVGIG (reference sequence). This CDR3 has 18 amino acids. The germline V and J ends were trimmed by 0 bases and 1 base, with 19 bases remaining between them. The CDR3 DNA is TGTGCCTGGAGTGTGTCCCCTCACCGATTCGAATCCTACAATGAGCAGTTCTTC. Its protein is CAWSVSPHRFESYNEQFF.

The V call is TRBV10-3, the J call TRBJ2-1; 11 bases are shared with TRBD2. Per the germline V gene, CDR1 is ENHRY and CDR2 is SYGVKD. Trimming cost V 3 bases and J 7 bases; bases outside gene matches: 5. The CDR3 consists of 15 residues. CDR3 DNA: TGTGCCATCAGTGAACTAGCGGGGGTGTCAAATGAGCAGTTCTTC. Its translation: CAISELAGVSNEQFF.

This chain connects TRBV6-1 to TRBJ2-7; TRBD1 matches 8 bases. Germline CDR1 is MNHNS and CDR2 is SASEGT. Trimming removed 4 bases from V and 5 bases from J; junction bases left unmatched: 7. The CDR3 sequence is 14 residues long. CDR3 coding DNA: TGTGCCAGCAGTGTTGAACAGGGGGACGACGAGCAGTACTTC. Amino acid sequence: CASSVEQGDDEQYF.

This chain connects TRBV28 to TRBJ1-1; D gene unclear. The CDR3 length is 11 residues. Trimming stripped 6 bases from V and 6 bases from J, with 8 bases between. The germline gives CDR1 MDHEN, CDR2 SYDVKM. As DNA, the CDR3 is TGTGCCAGCAGGGGGAAACCTGAAGCTTTCTTT. Protein sequence: CASRGKPEAFF.